This TCR beta chain appears in the sequencing data of a study of cytomegalovirus exposure and HLA in healthy donors (dated by TCRdb to about 2017). About the investigation overall: An earlier analysis of some 600 of the donors reported 276 Gb of sequence data and 95 million to 140 million unique TCR beta sequences obtained from approximately 180 million T cells. In a later analysis, previously published TCR beta repertoires from several hundred donors were re-analyzed and high-resolution HLA genotyping was added so that TCR occurrence patterns could be studied. Typing coverage differed by locus: A, B, C, DRB1 and DQB1 were typed in roughly 620-630 donors, DQA1 in roughly 500, DPA1 in over 600, and DPB1 in 450 to 490. All discovery cohort repertoires had been generated using a single sequencing platform. To decide whether each TCR beta V gene segment behaved as functional or pseudogenic, an earlier analysis of some 540 of the donors relied on high-throughput TCR beta sequencing. Donor age, sex, ethnicity and CMV serostatus were collected together with the repertoire data. High-throughput TCR immunosequencing, statistical association of individual TCRs with disease status, and machine learning were combined to predict cytomegalovirus infection status. Rather than using new phenotypic data, the later analysis identified candidate immune exposures from TCR beta sequences and from how often those sequences occurred across donors. Among 398 genotyped donors of the cohort, an average of around 240,000 unique TCR beta nucleotide sequences were sequenced per donor, around 20% of them non-productive. The study aimed to test whether signatures of past pathogen exposure could be identified by cataloging public T cell receptors. The T cell repertoires of several hundred subjects were profiled by immunosequencing and related to cytomegalovirus serostatus. The genetic ancestry cluster associated with self-reported Caucasian donors included over 65% of the 350 to 500 genotyped donors. In a later genetic analysis, genome-wide SNP genotypes for about 55% of the roughly 700 donors were used, and that subset was treated as a discovery cohort. An early release that covered around 590 HLA-typed donors contained approximately 290 gigabases of sequencing data and tens of millions of unique TCR sequences. Roughly 5 DR-DQ haplotypes were handled as single units for association and clustering, since linkage in the cohort was strong. Along with the roughly 700-subject first cohort, a separate validation cohort of over 90 different subjects was used. HLA typing covered class I and class II loci at four-digit resolution.

In total, 500 to 700 healthy bone marrow donors made up the cohort. All cohort members were sampled while nominally healthy, although unrecorded immune exposures were likely present. The donor tested CMV seronegative, placing the donor among the roughly 340 seronegative members of the cohort. Every donor gave a peripheral blood sample, and the peripheral blood mononuclear cells from that sample were used for TCR beta sequencing. The Qiagen DNeasy Blood Extraction Kit was used to extract genomic DNA from the blood cell samples. Library construction relied on the immunoSEQ multiplex PCR assay. A mixture of 60 forward primers for TCR Vbeta segments and 13 reverse primers for TCR Jbeta segments was used in the multiplex PCR. The CDR3 region of rearranged TCR beta genes was amplified from genomic DNA with a multiplex PCR assay. The Illumina HiSeq System was used to sequence the amplified TCR beta libraries as 87-base-pair reads. As for how the authors treated the data: Across the 600 to 700 repertoires, a later analysis counted roughly 77 million unique TCR beta chains, around 11 million of which were shared by at least two donors. Raw reads were error-corrected and collapsed into unique sequences with a nearest-neighbor algorithm that merged closely related sequences to remove PCR and sequencing errors. CDR3 sequences were aligned to IMGT reference sequences to assign V, D and J gene segments. Each retained sequence needed at least a six-nucleotide match to both a V gene segment and a J gene segment. A rearrangement was called productive if the CDR3 had no stop codons and remained in frame with V and J, and every other rearrangement was called non-productive. CDR3 was defined by IMGT convention, running from the second conserved V-encoded cysteine to the conserved J-encoded phenylalanine. The earlier analysis of some 580 of the donors excluded any sequence lacking an unambiguous match to a single V gene segment. An earlier analysis of under 750 of the donors called V segments functional above 56.7% productive rearrangements and segregating when the between-donor standard deviation exceeded 5%. A statistical classification framework was built to diagnose cytomegalovirus status from the catalog of TCR beta chain sequences. V and J gene assignment, in a later analysis, came from comparing TCR nucleotide sequences with IMGT/GENE-DB human TR gene sequences. The TCRdist pipeline was used in a later analysis to assign CDR3 sequences and most-parsimonious VDJ recombination scenarios. In a later analysis, every TCR beta chain was defined by the combination of its CDR3 amino acid sequence and its V-gene family, and reads without a unique V-gene family were dropped. A later analysis removed 500 to 650 highly shared, low-generation-probability nucleotide sequences to deal with suspected cross-contamination and a sequencing artifact. In a later analysis, a clonal expansion index was calculated for each public chain from normalized within-repertoire ranks of inferred template counts. Generation probabilities in a later analysis came from a VDJ recombination model fitted to out-of-frame rearrangements, and those results were checked against IGoR. In a later analysis, TCR-TCR, TCR-HLA and TCR-CMV co-occurrence was scored with hypergeometric tests, and a repertoire-size bias correction was applied to TCR pairs. To estimate false discovery rates, a later analysis permuted the HLA or CMV assignments 20 times. In a later analysis, co-occurring TCRs were grouped using DBSCAN, and TCRdist sequence similarity was added for clustering within HLA-allele-positive subsets. For co-occurrence clustering, repertoires with fewer than 30,000 or more than 120,000 public chains were excluded, along with five repertoires with anomalous nucleotide sharing. Entries here come from immuneACCESS through TCRdb and include only in-frame sequences with V and J called. Some clones fail to appear in such tables; in the studies checked, an unresolved V gene covers under half of the shortfall, and the cause of the remainder is unknown. Clonal size and the V and J genes are those of that table, whereas D and trimming came from the DNA. The sample has about 170,000 clones on record, over 80% of them singletons. About 2% of the sample goes to the ten largest clones.

As for this clone: It has no known antigen specificity. Base qualities are missing; no much larger clone stands one base away.

What the research found in general, with its limitations: HLA typing was unavailable for some donors at each locus, so association tests used only the typed subset. V-gene and J-gene trimming of TCR beta chains was associated with a missense DCLRE1C variant in a later genetic analysis, and the association was replicated in an independent cohort. The earlier analysis of around 600 of the donors excluded some 15 rarely observed V segments, including chromosome 9 orphons, because counts were too low. The classifier was reported to diagnose cytomegalovirus status with high specificity and sensitivity in both the original and validation cohorts. CMV serostatus was the only immune exposure information available for the cohort. In a later analysis, HLA-associated TCR beta chains showed more clonal expansion and lower generation probabilities than non-associated chains that were equally common. A later analysis found that TCR association rates varied across HLA loci, with DRB1 alleles showing the most associated TCRs and HLA-C alleles the fewest. According to a later genetic analysis, donors in an Asian-associated ancestry cluster had fewer N-insertions in productive TCRs than the approximately 610-donor mean. In vitro tests confirmed that a few of the cytomegalovirus-associated TCR beta chains recognize cytomegalovirus antigens. A further reported finding was that TCR beta sequences accurately predicted the HLA-A and HLA-B alleles for most subjects in the first cohort. An earlier analysis of 587 of the donors showed that most TCR beta V segments appeared in productive rearrangements either about 87% or about 30% of the time, which broadly matched IMGT annotations. The presence/absence analyses assumed that sequencing depth was roughly uniform across donors, and that assumption may not be true. Only TCR beta chains were sequenced in this cohort, and the absence of alpha or paired-chain data limited detectable features. Specific HLA alleles were associated with around 18,000 TCR beta sequences at a false discovery rate of 0.05 in a later analysis. Linkage disequilibrium might explain the correlated functional status among segregating V segments, but an unknown experimental factor could not be ruled out. In the study, around 150 TCR beta chains were listed as associated with cytomegalovirus. A group of highly shared sequence variants was considered likely to be a technical artifact of the sequencing pipeline. Several of the top co-occurrence clusters appeared to be linked to parvovirus B19, influenza, CMV and Epstein-Barr virus, according to a later analysis. Most TCR sequences were observed very rarely across donors, whereas some public TCRs were present in many individuals. The authors suggested that the approach could potentially be extended to other disease states and immunological phenotypes. Strong co-occurrence of HLA alleles, especially DR and DQ, made assigning TCR associations to individual alleles difficult. In a later analysis, most CMV-associated TCR beta chains were found to appear HLA-restricted, with HLA associations seemingly driven largely by CMV exposure.

This sequence originates from a male donor in good health and CMV-seronegative. The sequenced sample consisted of PBMCs.

In nucleotide form, the sequence is TGTGCCAGCCACGGGACAGCGAGGGAAAAACTGTTTTTT. Its translation is CASHGTAREKLFF. The sequence joins TRBV6-6 to TRBJ1-4, and 7 junctional nucleotides match TRBD1. Measured from the cysteine to the phenylalanine, the CDR3 is 13 residues long. Just CDR3 DNA is preserved here, 39 bases in frame from base 1. Trimming leaves V shorter by 8 bases and J shorter by 8 bases, with the junction holding 8 bases beyond the gene matches. The germline V gene (reference sequence) provides CDR1 MNHNY and CDR2 SVGAGI.